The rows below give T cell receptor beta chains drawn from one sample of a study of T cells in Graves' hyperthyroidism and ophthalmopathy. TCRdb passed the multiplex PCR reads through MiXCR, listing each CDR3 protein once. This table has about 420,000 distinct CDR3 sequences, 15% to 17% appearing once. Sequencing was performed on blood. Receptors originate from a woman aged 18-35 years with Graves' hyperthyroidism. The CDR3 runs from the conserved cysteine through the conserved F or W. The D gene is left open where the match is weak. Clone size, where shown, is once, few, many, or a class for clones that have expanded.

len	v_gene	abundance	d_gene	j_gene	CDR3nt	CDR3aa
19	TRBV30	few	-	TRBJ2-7	TGTGCCTGGAGTAATTTTGTCCCGCCTTTAACCGGAACCTACTACGAGCAGTACTTC	CAWSNFVPPLTGTYYEQYF
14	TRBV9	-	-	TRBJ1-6	TGTGCCAGCAGCCAGACATTGTATAATTCACCCCTCCACTTT	CASSQTLYNSPLHF
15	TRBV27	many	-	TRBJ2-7	TGTGCCAGCAGCCCCCTGTACCGTAGGACCTACGAGCAGTACTTC	CASSPLYRRTYEQYF
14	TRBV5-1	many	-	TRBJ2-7	TGCGCCAGCAGCTTAGAGGCCCTAACCTACGAGCAGTACTTC	CASSLEALTYEQYF
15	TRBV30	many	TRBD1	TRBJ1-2	TGTGCCTGGAACTGGGCCGGGACAGCAAACTATGGCTACACCTTC	CAWNWAGTANYGYTF
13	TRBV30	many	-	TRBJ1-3	TGTGCCTACCAAGGGGATCCTGGAAACACCATATATTTT	CAYQGDPGNTIYF
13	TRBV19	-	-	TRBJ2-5	TGTGCCAGTACTTCCAGTGGGCAAGAGACCCAGTACTTC	CASTSSGQETQYF
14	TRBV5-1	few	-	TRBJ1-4	TGCGCCAGCAGCTTGCGGGAACTGGGGGAAAAACTGTTTTTT	CASSLRELGEKLFF
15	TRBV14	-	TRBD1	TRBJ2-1	TGTGCCAGCAGCCATAGGGCTGACAGGGCGGATGAGCAGTTCTTC	CASSHRADRADEQFF
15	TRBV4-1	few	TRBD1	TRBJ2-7	TGCGCCAGCAGCCAAGGGACAGGGGCAGGCTACGAGCAGTACTTC	CASSQGTGAGYEQYF
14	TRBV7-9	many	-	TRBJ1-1	TGTGCCAGCAGCCCCCCTTGGGTGAACACTGAAGCTTTCTTT	CASSPPWVNTEAFF
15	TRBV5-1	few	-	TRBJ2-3	TGCGCCAGCAGCCCGGTCGGGGGGCCGGCAGATACGCAGTATTTT	CASSPVGGPADTQYF
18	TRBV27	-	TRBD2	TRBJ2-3	TGTGCCAGCAGTCCCGCAGAAGCGGGAGGGCCCAACACAGATACGCAGTATTTT	CASSPAEAGGPNTDTQYF
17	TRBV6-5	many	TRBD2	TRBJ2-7	TGTGCCAGCAGTTATGGACTAGCGGGAGGGCCTACCTACGAGCAGTACTTC	CASSYGLAGGPTYEQYF
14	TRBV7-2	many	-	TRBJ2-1	TGTGCCAGCAGCTCTACTAGCTCCTACAATGAGCAGTTCTTC	CASSSTSSYNEQFF
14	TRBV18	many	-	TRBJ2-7	TGTGCCAGCTCCCCAGGTCGCGGATCCTACGAGCAGTACTTC	CASSPGRGSYEQYF
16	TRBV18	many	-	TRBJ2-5	TGTGCCAGCTCACCACGGGGGGCCAGGGGCCAAGAGACCCAGTACTTC	CASSPRGARGQETQYF
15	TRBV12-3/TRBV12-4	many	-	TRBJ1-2	TGTGCCAGCAGTTTCGCTGCGCGGGGGGACTATGGCTACACCTTC	CASSFAARGDYGYTF
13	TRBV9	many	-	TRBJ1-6	TGTGCCAGCAGCGTAGACAGTAATTCACCCCTCCACTTT	CASSVDSNSPLHF
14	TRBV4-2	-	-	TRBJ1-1	TGTGCCAGCAGCCAAGATTCAGGAAACACTGAAGCTTTCTTT	CASSQDSGNTEAFF
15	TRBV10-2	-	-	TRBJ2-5	TGCGCCAGCAGTGAGTCCGGGACAATGGGGGAGACCCAGTACTTC	CASSESGTMGETQYF
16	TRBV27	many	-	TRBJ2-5	TGTGCCAGCAGTCCCCTCCCCCGGACAGTCAAAGAGACCCAGTACTTC	CASSPLPRTVKETQYF